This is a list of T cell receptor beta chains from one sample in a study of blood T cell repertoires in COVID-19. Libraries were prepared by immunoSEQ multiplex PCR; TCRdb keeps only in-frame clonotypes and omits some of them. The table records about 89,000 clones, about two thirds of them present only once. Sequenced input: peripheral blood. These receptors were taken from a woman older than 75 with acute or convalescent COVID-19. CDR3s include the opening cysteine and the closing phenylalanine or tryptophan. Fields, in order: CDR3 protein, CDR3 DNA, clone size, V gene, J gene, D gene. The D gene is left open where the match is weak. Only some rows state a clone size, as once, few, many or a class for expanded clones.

CAISEGRLTMNTEAFF,TGTGCCATCAGTGAGGGGCGCCTCACCATGAACACTGAAGCTTTCTTT,once,TRBV10-3,TRBJ1-1,NA
CASSPLEEGAWTEAFF,TGTGCCAGTAGTCCCCTTGAGGAGGGGGCTTGGACTGAAGCTTTCTTT,many,TRBV19,TRBJ1-1,TRBD1
CASSPGQGGDTIYF,TGCGCCAGCAGCCCCGGACAGGGAGGAGACACCATATATTTT,NA,TRBV5-1,TRBJ1-3,TRBD1
CAWSVGLSAGNEQYF,TGTGCCTGGAGTGTAGGACTATCCGCTGGAAACGAGCAGTACTTC,NA,TRBV30,TRBJ2-7,NA
CASSLAAEVGYTF,TGTGCCAGCAGCTTGGCCGCCGAGGTTGGCTACACCTTC,NA,TRBV5-6,TRBJ1-2,NA
CASKRQMNTEAFF,TGTGCCAGCAAAAGACAGATGAACACTGAAGCTTTCTTT,NA,TRBV6-5,TRBJ1-1,NA
CASSTYRGPRELFF,TGTGCCAGCAGTACCTACAGGGGCCCGAGGGAGCTGTTTTTT,once,TRBV6-5,TRBJ2-2,TRBD1
CASSEQGWTGELFF,TGTGCCAGCAGCGAACAGGGGTGGACCGGGGAGCTGTTTTTT,few,TRBV3-1/TRBV3-2,TRBJ2-2,TRBD1
CASSIGGTSGSGDNEQFF,TGTGCCAGTAGTATCGGGGGGACTAGCGGGTCGGGTGACAATGAGCAGTTCTTC,once,TRBV19,TRBJ2-1,TRBD2
CASSSRQGANTEAFF,TGCGCCAGCAGCTCGAGACAGGGGGCGAACACTGAAGCTTTCTTT,NA,TRBV5-1,TRBJ1-1,TRBD1
CASRPPQGNYGYTF,TGTGCCAGTAGGCCTCCTCAGGGGAACTATGGCTACACCTTC,NA,TRBV19,TRBJ1-2,NA
CAWSVPPGGRGYTF,TGTGCCTGGAGTGTACCCCCAGGGGGCAGGGGCTACACCTTC,NA,TRBV30,TRBJ1-2,TRBD1
CASFKKTGVNTEAFF,TGTGCCAGCTTCAAAAAGACAGGGGTGAATACTGAAGCTTTCTTT,few,TRBV18,TRBJ1-1,TRBD1
CASSHITEAFF,TGTGCCAGCAGCCACATCACTGAAGCTTTCTTT,NA,TRBV3-1/TRBV3-2,TRBJ1-1,NA
CASSPSLAGGSSYNEQFF,TGTGCCAGCTCACCTTCCCTAGCGGGGGGGAGCTCCTACAATGAGCAGTTCTTC,few,TRBV18,TRBJ2-1,TRBD2
CSVGETGPDNEQFF,TGCAGCGTTGGAGAGACAGGGCCGGACAATGAGCAGTTCTTC,NA,TRBV29-1,TRBJ2-1,TRBD1
CASSLASGTGLGYTF,TGTGCCAGCAGCCTTGCGTCCGGGACAGGACTTGGCTACACCTTC,NA,TRBV9,TRBJ1-2,TRBD1
CASSVPTGSGYTF,TGTGCCAGTAGTGTCCCGACAGGGAGCGGCTACACCTTC,NA,TRBV19,TRBJ1-2,TRBD1
CASSPTSSSGQPQHF,TGTGCCAGCAGCCCCACCAGTTCCAGCGGCCAGCCCCAGCATTTT,NA,TRBV9,TRBJ1-5,NA
CASGQSGTDYGYTF,TGTGCTAGTGGCCAATCCGGGACAGATTATGGCTACACCTTC,NA,TRBV12-5,TRBJ1-2,TRBD1
CASSLRQREKLFF,TGTGCCAGCAGCTTAAGACAGAGGGAAAAACTGTTTTTT,NA,TRBV7-2,TRBJ1-4,NA
CASSLGTGGMNTEAFF,TGTGCCAGCAGCTTGGGGACAGGGGGCATGAACACTGAAGCTTTCTTT,NA,TRBV7-8,TRBJ1-1,TRBD1
CASSYGVGGTDYNEQFF,TGTGCCAGCAGTTACGGGGTTGGCGGGACAGACTACAATGAGCAGTTCTTC,medium-sized,TRBV6-2/TRBV6-3,TRBJ2-1,NA
CASSSRGGADTDTQYF,TGTGCCAGCAGTTCCCGGGGGGGGGCGGATACAGATACGCAGTATTTT,NA,TRBV28,TRBJ2-3,TRBD2
CASSPDRDNEKLFF,TGTGCCAGCAGTCCGGACAGAGACAATGAAAAACTGTTTTTT,once,TRBV28,TRBJ1-4,NA
CASSKGQEGETQYF,TGTGCCAGCAGCAAGGGACAGGAGGGGGAGACCCAGTACTTC,NA,TRBV9,TRBJ2-5,TRBD1
CASSGLSSLKQYF,TGTGCCAGTAGCGGACTGTCTTCCCTAAAGCAGTACTTC,NA,TRBV19,TRBJ2-7,NA
CASDPRENTEAFF,TGTGCCAGCGACCCCAGGGAGAACACTGAAGCTTTCTTT,NA,TRBV2,TRBJ1-1,NA
CASSPQTGYGYTF,TGTGCCAGCAGCCCTCAGACAGGTTATGGCTACACCTTC,many,TRBV7-3,TRBJ1-2,NA
CASSWGTGGNYGYTF,TGCGCCAGCAGCTGGGGGACAGGGGGCAACTATGGCTACACCTTC,NA,TRBV5-1,TRBJ1-2,TRBD1
CASSLTTPSGNTIYF,TGTGCCAGCAGCTTGACGACTCCCTCTGGAAACACCATATATTTT,NA,TRBV7-9,TRBJ1-3,NA
CASSIRGQGAKAFF,TGTGCCAGTAGTATTCGGGGACAGGGGGCTAAAGCTTTCTTT,few,TRBV19,TRBJ1-1,TRBD1
CASSLRGNPQETQYF,TGTGCCAGCAGCTTAAGGGGCAATCCTCAAGAGACCCAGTACTTC,NA,TRBV11-2,TRBJ2-5,NA
CASSPRVSDRGGYTF,TGTGCCAGCTCACCACGGGTCAGCGACCGAGGGGGCTACACCTTC,few,TRBV18,TRBJ1-2,NA
CASSRTGGDNEKLFF,TGCGCCAGCAGCCGCACAGGGGGGGATAATGAAAAACTGTTTTTT,NA,TRBV5-1,TRBJ1-4,TRBD1
CASSPRGGTTPGELFF,TGTGCCAGCTCACCCCGGGGGGGCACGACGCCCGGGGAGCTGTTTTTT,NA,TRBV18,TRBJ2-2,TRBD2
CASSSPDRRTYGYTF,TGTGCCAGCAGTTCTCCGGACAGGCGCACCTATGGCTACACCTTC,NA,TRBV6-2/TRBV6-3,TRBJ1-2,TRBD1
CASSQDGIAGGQETQYF,TGTGCCAGCAGCCAGGATGGTATAGCGGGGGGACAAGAGACCCAGTACTTC,NA,TRBV3-1/TRBV3-2,TRBJ2-5,TRBD2
CASSLDPEGQPQHF,TGTGCCAGCAGCCTGGACCCGGAGGGGCAGCCCCAGCATTTT,NA,TRBV5-4,TRBJ1-5,NA
CASSLRGGANTGELFF,TGTGCCAGCAGCTTGCGCGGGGGGGCGAACACCGGGGAGCTGTTTTTT,NA,TRBV5-4,TRBJ2-2,TRBD2
CASSRTSSSSYNEQFF,TGTGCCAGCAGCCGGACTAGCTCCAGCTCCTACAATGAGCAGTTCTTC,NA,TRBV11-2,TRBJ2-1,TRBD2